This TCR beta chain was sequenced for a study of T cells in Graves' hyperthyroidism and ophthalmopathy. This clonotype was observed a handful of times. Antigen: not known. In germline, CDR1 is SGHVS, CDR2 FQNEAQ. J lost 8 bases, V lost 5 bases, and 1 base had no gene match. This CDR3 region has 12 residues. Orbital computed tomography and thyroid ultrasound, together with serum TRAb and thyroxine and clinical symptoms, were used for diagnoses. Study-wide results and caveats: Prediction of ophthalmopathy progression came a median around 7.1 months pre-onset.

Amplification of TCR beta CDR3 regions used RNA as the template. In the first-round RT-PCR of the TCR CDR3, the HTBI primer set was used. One entry per CDR3 protein, called by TCRdb with MiXCR from the multiplex PCR reads. The sample carries 350,000 to 450,000 distinct CDR3 sequences, around 15% recorded once. This TCR came from a man in his fifties with Graves' ophthalmopathy. Sequencing was done on a sample of blood. The chain employs TRBV7-8 and TRBJ2-1; 9 bases match TRBD1. The CDR3 loop reads CASSGQGHEQFF. Written as DNA, the CDR3 is TGTGCCAGCAGCGGACAGGGGCATGAGCAGTTCTTC. The entire variable domain, with the rest obtained from reference TRBV7-8 and TRBJ2-1, is as follows: GAGVSQSPRYKVAKRGQDVALRCDPISGHVSLFWYQQALGQGPEFLTYFQNEAQLDKSGLPSDRFFAERPEGSVSTLKIQRTQQEDSAVYLCASSGQGHEQFFGPGTRLTVL.